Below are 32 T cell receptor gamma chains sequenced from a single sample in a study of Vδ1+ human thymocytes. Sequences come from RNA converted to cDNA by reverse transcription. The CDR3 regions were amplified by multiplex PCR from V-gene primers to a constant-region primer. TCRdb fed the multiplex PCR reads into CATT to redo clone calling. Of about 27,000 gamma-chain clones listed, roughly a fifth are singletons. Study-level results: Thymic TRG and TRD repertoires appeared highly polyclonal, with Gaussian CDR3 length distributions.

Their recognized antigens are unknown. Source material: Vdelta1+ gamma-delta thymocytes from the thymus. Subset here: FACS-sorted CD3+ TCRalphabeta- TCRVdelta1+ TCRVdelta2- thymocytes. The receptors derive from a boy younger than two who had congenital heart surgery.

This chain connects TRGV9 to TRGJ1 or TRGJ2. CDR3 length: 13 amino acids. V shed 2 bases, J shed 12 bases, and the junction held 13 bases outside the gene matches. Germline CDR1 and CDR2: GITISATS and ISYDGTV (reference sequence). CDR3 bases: TGTGCCTTGTGGGAGGCCCGGGTGAATTGGAAACTCTTT. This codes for CALWEARVNWKLF.

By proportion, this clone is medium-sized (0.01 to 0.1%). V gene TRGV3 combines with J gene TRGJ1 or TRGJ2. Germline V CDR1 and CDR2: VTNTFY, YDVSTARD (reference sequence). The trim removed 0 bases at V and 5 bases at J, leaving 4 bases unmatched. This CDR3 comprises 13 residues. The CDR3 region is CATWDRPDYKKLF. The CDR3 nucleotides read TGTGCCACCTGGGACAGGCCGGATTATAAGAAACTCTTT.

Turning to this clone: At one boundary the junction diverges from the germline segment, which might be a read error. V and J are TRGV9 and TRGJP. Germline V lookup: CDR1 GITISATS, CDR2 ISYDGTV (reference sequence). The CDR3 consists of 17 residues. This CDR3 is CALWEARAELGKKIMVF. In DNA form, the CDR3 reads TGTGCCTTGTGGGAGGCGAGAGCGGAGTTGGGCAAAAAAATCATGGTATTT.

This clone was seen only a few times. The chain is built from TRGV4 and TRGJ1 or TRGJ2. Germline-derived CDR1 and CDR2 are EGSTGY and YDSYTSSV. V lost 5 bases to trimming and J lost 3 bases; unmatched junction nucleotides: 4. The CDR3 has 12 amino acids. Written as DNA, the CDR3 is TGTGCCACCTGGGGCTTTTATTATAAGAAACTCTTT. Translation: CATWGFYYKKLF.

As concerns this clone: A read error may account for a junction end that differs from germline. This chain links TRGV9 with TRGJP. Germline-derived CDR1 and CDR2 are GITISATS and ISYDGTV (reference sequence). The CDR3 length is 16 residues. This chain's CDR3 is CALWEPQELGEKIKVF. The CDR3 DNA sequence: TGTGCCTTGTGGGAGCCCCAAGAGTTGGGCGAAAAAATCAAGGTATTT.

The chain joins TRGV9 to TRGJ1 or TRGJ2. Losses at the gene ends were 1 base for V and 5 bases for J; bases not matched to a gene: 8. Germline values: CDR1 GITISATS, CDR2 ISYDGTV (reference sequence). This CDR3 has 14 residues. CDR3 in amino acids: CALWEVSVDYKKLF. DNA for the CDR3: TGTGCCTTGTGGGAGGTTTCGGTGGATTATAAGAAACTCTTT.

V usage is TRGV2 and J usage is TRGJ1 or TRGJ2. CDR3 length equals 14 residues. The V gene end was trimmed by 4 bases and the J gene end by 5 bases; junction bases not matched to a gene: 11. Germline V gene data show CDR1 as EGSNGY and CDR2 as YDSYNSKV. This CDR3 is CATWEGRGNYKKLF. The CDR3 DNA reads TGTGCCACCTGGGAGGGGAGGGGGAATTATAAGAAACTCTTT.

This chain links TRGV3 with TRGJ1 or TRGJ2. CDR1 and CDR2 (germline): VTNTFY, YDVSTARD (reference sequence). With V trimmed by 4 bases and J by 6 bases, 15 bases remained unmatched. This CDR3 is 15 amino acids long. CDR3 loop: CATWDKAGYCYKKLF. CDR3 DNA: TGTGCCACCTGGGATAAGGCGGGGTATTGTTATAAGAAACTCTTT.

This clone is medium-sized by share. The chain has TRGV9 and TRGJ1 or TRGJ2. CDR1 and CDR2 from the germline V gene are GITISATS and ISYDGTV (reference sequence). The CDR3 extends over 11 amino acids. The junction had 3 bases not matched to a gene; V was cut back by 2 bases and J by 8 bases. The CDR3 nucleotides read TGTGCCTTGTGGGAGGGGGATAAGAAACTCTTT. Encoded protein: CALWEGDKKLF.

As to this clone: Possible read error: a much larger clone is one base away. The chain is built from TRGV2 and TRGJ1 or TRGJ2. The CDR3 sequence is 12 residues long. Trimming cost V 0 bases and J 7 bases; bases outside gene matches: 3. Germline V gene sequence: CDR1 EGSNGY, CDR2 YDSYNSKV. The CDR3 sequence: CATWDGKYKKLF. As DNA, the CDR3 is TGTGCCACCTGGGACGGGAAGTATAAGAAACTCTTT.

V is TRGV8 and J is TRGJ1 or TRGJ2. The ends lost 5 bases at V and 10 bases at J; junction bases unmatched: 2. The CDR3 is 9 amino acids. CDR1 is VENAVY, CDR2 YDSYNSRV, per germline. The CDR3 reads CATWAKKLF. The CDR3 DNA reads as TGTGCCACCTGGGCCAAGAAACTCTTT.

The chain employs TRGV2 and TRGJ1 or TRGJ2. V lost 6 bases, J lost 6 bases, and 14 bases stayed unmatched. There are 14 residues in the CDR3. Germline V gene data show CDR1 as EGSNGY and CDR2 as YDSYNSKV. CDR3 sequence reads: CATWQEGSFYKKLF. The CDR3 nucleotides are TGTGCCACCTGGCAAGAGGGGTCTTTTTATAAGAAACTCTTT.

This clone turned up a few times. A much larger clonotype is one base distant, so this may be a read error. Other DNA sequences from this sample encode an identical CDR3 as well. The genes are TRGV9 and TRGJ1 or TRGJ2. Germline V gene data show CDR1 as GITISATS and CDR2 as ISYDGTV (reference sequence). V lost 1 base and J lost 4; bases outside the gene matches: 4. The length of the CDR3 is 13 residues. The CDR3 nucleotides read TGTGCCTTGTGGGAGGTCCGGTATTATAAGAAACTCTTT. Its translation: CALWEVRYYKKLF.

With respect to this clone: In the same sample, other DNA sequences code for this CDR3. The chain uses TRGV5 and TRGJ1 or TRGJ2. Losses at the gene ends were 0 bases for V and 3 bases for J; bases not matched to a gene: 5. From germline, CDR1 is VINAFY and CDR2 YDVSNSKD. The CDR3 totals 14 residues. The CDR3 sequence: CATWDRLSYYKKLF. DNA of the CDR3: TGTGCCACCTGGGACAGGCTTTCTTATTATAAGAAACTCTTT.

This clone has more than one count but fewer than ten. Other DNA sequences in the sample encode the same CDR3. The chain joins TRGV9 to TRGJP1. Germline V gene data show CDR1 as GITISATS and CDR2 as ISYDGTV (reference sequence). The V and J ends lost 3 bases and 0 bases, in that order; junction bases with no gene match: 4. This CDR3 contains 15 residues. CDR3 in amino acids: CALWEIHTTGWFKIF. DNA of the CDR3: TGTGCCTTGTGGGAGATTCATACCACTGGTTGGTTCAAGATATTT.

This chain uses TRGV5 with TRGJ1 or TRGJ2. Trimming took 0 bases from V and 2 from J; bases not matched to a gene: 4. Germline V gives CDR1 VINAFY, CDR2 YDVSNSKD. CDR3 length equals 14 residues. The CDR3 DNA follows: TGTGCCACCTGGGACAGGAAAGATTATTATAAGAAACTCTTT. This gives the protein CATWDRKDYYKKLF.

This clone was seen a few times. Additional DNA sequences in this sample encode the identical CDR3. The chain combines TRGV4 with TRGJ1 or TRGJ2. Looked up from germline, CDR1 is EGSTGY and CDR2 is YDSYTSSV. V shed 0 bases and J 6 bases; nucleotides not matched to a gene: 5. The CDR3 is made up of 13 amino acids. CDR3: CATWDGPRYKKLF. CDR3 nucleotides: TGTGCCACCTGGGATGGGCCACGTTATAAGAAACTCTTT.

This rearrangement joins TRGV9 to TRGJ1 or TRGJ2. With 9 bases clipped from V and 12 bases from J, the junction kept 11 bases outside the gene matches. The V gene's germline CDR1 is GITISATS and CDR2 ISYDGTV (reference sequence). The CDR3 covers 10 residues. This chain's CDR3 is CALGPPGKLF. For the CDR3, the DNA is TGTGCCTTGGGACCCCCTGGGAAACTCTTT.

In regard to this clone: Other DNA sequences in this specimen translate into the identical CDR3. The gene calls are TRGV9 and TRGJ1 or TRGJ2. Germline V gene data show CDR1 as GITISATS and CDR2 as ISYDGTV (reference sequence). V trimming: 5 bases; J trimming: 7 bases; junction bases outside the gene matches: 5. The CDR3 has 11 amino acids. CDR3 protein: CALWVGYKKLF. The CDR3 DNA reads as TGTGCCTTGTGGGTGGGGTATAAGAAACTCTTT.

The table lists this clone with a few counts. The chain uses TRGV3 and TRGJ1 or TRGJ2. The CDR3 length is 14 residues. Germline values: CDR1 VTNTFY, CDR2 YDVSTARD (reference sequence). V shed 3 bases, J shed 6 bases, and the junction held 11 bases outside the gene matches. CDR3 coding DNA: TGTGCCACCTGGGACTGGGTGAGGTTTTATAAGAAACTCTTT. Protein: CATWDWVRFYKKLF.

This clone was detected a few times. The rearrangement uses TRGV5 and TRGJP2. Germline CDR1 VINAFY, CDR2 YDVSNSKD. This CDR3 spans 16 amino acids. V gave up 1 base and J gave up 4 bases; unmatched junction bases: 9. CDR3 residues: CATWDRDPASDWIKTF. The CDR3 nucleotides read TGTGCCACCTGGGACAGAGATCCTGCTAGTGATTGGATCAAGACGTTT.

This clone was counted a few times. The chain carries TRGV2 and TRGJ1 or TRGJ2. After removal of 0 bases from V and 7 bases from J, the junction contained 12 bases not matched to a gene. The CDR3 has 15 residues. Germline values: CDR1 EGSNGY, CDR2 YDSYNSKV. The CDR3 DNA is TGTGCCACCTGGGACGGGCCTAAGTTTGGATATAAGAAACTCTTT. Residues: CATWDGPKFGYKKLF.

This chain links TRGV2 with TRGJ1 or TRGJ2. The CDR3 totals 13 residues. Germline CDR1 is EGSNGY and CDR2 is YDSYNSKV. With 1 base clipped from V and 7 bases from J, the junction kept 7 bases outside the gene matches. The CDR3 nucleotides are TGTGCCACCTGGGACGGCGGCGGGTATAAGAAACTCTTT. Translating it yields CATWDGGGYKKLF.

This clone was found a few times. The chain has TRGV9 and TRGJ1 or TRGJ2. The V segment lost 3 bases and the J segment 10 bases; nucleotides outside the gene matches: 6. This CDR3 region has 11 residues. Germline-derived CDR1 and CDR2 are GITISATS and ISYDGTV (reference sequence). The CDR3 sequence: CALWECWKKLF. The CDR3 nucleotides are TGTGCCTTGTGGGAGTGTTGGAAGAAACTCTTT.

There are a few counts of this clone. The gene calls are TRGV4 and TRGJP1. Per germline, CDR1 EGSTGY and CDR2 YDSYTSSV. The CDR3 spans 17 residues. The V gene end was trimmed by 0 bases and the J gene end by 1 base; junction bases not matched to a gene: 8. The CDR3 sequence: CATWDGPRGTTGWFKIF. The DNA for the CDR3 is TGTGCCACCTGGGATGGGCCAAGAGGTACCACTGGTTGGTTCAAGATATTT.

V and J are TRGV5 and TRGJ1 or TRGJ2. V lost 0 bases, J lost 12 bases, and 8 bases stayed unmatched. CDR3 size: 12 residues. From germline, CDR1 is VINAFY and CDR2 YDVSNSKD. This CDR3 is CATWDRLGRKLF. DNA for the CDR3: TGTGCCACCTGGGACAGGCTGGGGAGGAAACTCTTT.

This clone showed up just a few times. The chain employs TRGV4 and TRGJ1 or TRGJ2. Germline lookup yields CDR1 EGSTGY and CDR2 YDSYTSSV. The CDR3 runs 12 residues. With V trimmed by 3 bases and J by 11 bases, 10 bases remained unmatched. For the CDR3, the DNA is TGTGCCACCTGGGATCTTTCATTGGAGAAACTCTTT. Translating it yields CATWDLSLEKLF.

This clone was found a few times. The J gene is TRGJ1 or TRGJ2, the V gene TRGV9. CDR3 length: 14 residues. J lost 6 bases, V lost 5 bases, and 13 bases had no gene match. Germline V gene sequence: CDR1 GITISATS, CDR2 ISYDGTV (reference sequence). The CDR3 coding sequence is TGTGCCTTGTGGGCTCCCTTGAGGGGTTATAAGAAACTCTTT. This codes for CALWAPLRGYKKLF.

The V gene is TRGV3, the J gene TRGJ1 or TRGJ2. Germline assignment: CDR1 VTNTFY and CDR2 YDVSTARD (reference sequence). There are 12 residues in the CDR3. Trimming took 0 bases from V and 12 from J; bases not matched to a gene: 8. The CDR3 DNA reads TGTGCCACCTGGGACAGGCTGATGGGGAAACTCTTT. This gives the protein CATWDRLMGKLF.

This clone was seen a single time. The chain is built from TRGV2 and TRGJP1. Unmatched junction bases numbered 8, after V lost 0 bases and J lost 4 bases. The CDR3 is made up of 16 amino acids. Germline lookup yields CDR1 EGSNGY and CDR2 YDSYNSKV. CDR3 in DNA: TGTGCCACCTGGGACGGGCGAGGGGGCACTGGTTGGTTCAAGATATTT. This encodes CATWDGRGGTGWFKIF.

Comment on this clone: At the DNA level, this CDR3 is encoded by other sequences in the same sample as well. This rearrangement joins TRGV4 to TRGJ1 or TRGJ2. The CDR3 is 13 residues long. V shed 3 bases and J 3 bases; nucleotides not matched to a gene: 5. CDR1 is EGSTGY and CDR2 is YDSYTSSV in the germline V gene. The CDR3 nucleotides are TGTGCCACCTGGGATCTTTTTTATTATAAGAAACTCTTT. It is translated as CATWDLFYYKKLF.

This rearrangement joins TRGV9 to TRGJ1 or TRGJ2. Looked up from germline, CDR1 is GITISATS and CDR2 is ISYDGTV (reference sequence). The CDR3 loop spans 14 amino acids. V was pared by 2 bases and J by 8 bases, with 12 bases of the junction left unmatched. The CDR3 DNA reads TGTGCCTTGTGGGAGGGTTATTTTGAGGATAAGAAACTCTTT. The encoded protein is CALWEGYFEDKKLF.